A single sample is the source of the 25 T cell receptor beta chains below, sequenced in a study of control samples from healthy donors and cancer patients. Using immunoSEQ multiplex PCR, the repertoire was profiled, and TCRdb retains in-frame clones only, with some absent. Seen here are 110,000 to 150,000 clones, approximately 91% observed once, and the top ten hold 4.9%. The material sequenced was blood. Every receptor here comes from a man younger than 45 in good health.

The rearrangement uses TRBV18 and TRBJ2-7; perhaps TRBD1 as D (6 bases). The germline V gene has CDR1 KGHSH and CDR2 LQKENI. There are 14 residues in the CDR3. V lost 4 bases to trimming and J lost 2 bases, with 12 bases between them. The CDR3 DNA reads TGTGCCAGCTCACGCCGGGACAAAGCCTACGAGCAGTACTTC. Translated, it gives CASSRRDKAYEQYF.

The chain combines TRBV30 with TRBJ2-7, with D tentatively TRBD1 (6 bases). The V and J ends lost 1 base and 3 bases respectively, with 10 bases between them. Germline CDR1 and CDR2: GTSNPN and SVGIG (reference sequence). The CDR3 contains 13 residues. The CDR3 reads CAWSAGHSYEQYF. The CDR3 nucleotides read TGTGCCTGGAGTGCGGGACATAGCTACGAGCAGTACTTC.

The rearrangement links TRBV6-6 to TRBJ1-3, with D uncertain. Trimming took 2 bases from V and 4 from J, leaving 6 bases between them. The CDR3 spans 13 residues. Per germline, CDR1 MNHNY and CDR2 SVGAGI (reference sequence). This CDR3 is CASSYVAGNTIYF. The CDR3 DNA sequence: TGTGCCAGCAGTTACGTTGCGGGAAACACCATATATTTT.

The rearrangement links TRBV7-2 to TRBJ2-3; D perhaps matches TRBD2 (6 bases). Germline V gene sequence: CDR1 SGHTA, CDR2 FQGNSA. This CDR3 has 14 amino acids. Trimming removed 7 bases from V and 2 bases from J, with 13 bases in between. In nucleotides, the CDR3 is TGTGCCAGCAACCTAGCGCACCACACAGATACGCAGTATTTT. As protein: CASNLAHHTDTQYF.

The chain has TRBV6-5 and TRBJ2-5; 7 bases agree with TRBD2. Trimming at V came to 6 bases and at J to 5 bases, leaving 3 bases not matched to a gene. This CDR3 is built from 12 residues. Germline loops: CDR1 MNHEY, CDR2 SVGAGI. Written as DNA, the CDR3 is TGTGCCAGCAGGGGGGGGGTGGAGACCCAGTACTTC. The encoded protein is CASRGGVETQYF.

The chain is built from TRBV4-3 and TRBJ1-1, with D unresolved. V was trimmed by 0 bases and J by 0 bases, leaving 14 bases between them. This CDR3 is 17 amino acids long. Germline CDR1 reads LGHNA; CDR2 reads YSLEER. The DNA for the CDR3 is TGCGCCAGCAGCCAAGATTTCTGGGGAACCTTGAACACTGAAGCTTTCTTT. Translated: CASSQDFWGTLNTEAFF.

The chain couples TRBV7-2 to TRBJ1-1; no reliable D call. This CDR3 comprises 11 residues. CDR1 is SGHTA, CDR2 FQGNSA, per germline. V was pared by 3 bases and J by 5 bases, with 4 bases between. The CDR3 reads CASSFATEAFF. The CDR3 DNA reads TGTGCCAGCAGCTTCGCAACTGAAGCTTTCTTT. Based on the CDR3 plus reference TRBV7-2 and TRBJ1-1, the full variable domain is GAGVSQSPSNKVTEKGKDVELRCDPISGHTALYWYRQSLGQGLEFLIYFQGNSAPDKSGLPSDRFSAERTGGSVSTLTIQRTQQEDSAVYLCASSFATEAFFGQGTRLTVV.

The chain carries TRBV24-1 and TRBJ2-2; TRBD1 matches at 8 bases. The CDR3 has 19 amino acids. Per the germline V gene, CDR1 is KGHDR and CDR2 is SFDVKD. J gave up 3 bases and V 0 bases, and 11 bases lay outside the gene matches. The CDR3 protein is CATSDLRETDRAHTGELFF. The CDR3 DNA reads as TGTGCCACCAGTGATTTGCGGGAAACGGACAGGGCCCACACCGGGGAGCTGTTTTTT.

Points on this clone: Other nucleotide sequences in the sample specify the same CDR3. The chain couples TRBV5-1 to TRBJ2-1; the D is unclear. Germline values: CDR1 SGHRS, CDR2 YFSETQ. The V end lost 1 base, the J end lost 9 bases, and 8 bases lay between the germline ends. The CDR3 is 12 residues long. The CDR3 coding sequence is TGCGCCAGCAGCTTGACCGCTAGTGAGCAGTTCTTC. The encoded protein is CASSLTASEQFF.

This clone was observed a few times. V gene TRBV4-1 combines with J gene TRBJ2-1; tentatively, D is TRBD2 (6 bases). Germline loops: CDR1 MGHRA, CDR2 YSYEKL. Trimming removed 0 bases at V and 5 bases at J, with 14 bases between. The length of the CDR3 is 16 residues. CDR3 in DNA: TGCGCCAGCAGCCAAGAGGCGGGGCTAGCTCACAATGAGCAGTTCTTC. Encoded protein: CASSQEAGLAHNEQFF.

This sequence joins TRBV9 and TRBJ2-5, with D hard to call. CDR1 and CDR2 (germline): SGDLS, YYNGEE. Trimming shortened V by 0 bases and J by 6 bases, and 12 bases separated the two germline ends. The CDR3 is made up of 14 amino acids. The CDR3: CASSVVAGLKTQYF. In DNA, the CDR3 is TGTGCCAGCAGCGTAGTTGCAGGTTTAAAGACCCAGTACTTC.

V gene TRBV19 combines with J gene TRBJ2-7; D is perhaps TRBD1 (6 bases). Germline CDR1 and CDR2: LNHDA and SQIVND (reference sequence). The CDR3 is 14 amino acids. V was cut by 6 bases and J by 0 bases, with 12 bases left in between. This CDR3 is CASSQAGVSYEQYF. DNA of the CDR3: TGTGCCAGTAGCCAGGCAGGGGTCTCCTACGAGCAGTACTTC.

Here the CDR3 reads CASSQEASAQGTFGYTF. CDR3 bases: TGCGCCAGCAGCCAAGAGGCTTCGGCGCAGGGGACGTTTGGCTACACCTTC. The rearrangement joins TRBV4-3 to TRBJ1-2; tentatively, D is TRBD1 (6 bases). The CDR3 extends over 17 amino acids. The germline V and J ends were trimmed by 0 bases and 7 bases, with 21 bases remaining between them. Germline V lookup: CDR1 LGHNA, CDR2 YSLEER.

V usage is TRBV15 and J usage is TRBJ2-3, with D hard to call. The V end lost 3 bases, the J end lost 3 bases, and 10 bases lay between the germline ends. The CDR3 totals 14 residues. Looked up from germline, CDR1 is LNHNV and CDR2 is YYDKDF (reference sequence). This CDR3 is CATSRGRATDTQYF. The CDR3 DNA is TGTGCCACCAGCAGGGGTAGGGCGACAGATACGCAGTATTTT. The full variable domain, in which reference TRBV15 and TRBJ2-3 provide the parts outside the CDR3, is DAMVIQNPRYQVTQFGKPVTLSCSQTLNHNVMYWYQQKSSQAPKLLFHYYDKDFNNEADTPDNFQSRRPNTSFCFLDIRSPGLGDTAMYLCATSRGRATDTQYFGPGTRLTVL.

The chain recombines TRBV5-1 with TRBJ1-2; TRBD1 might be the D (5 bases). This CDR3 spans 14 amino acids. Germline CDR1 SGHRS, CDR2 YFSETQ. V was clipped by 0 bases and J by 7 bases, with 13 bases between them. The CDR3 here is CASSLASGTGGYTF. The CDR3 DNA sequence: TGCGCCAGCAGCTTGGCCAGTGGGACTGGTGGCTACACCTTC.

CDR3 DNA sequence: TGCAGCGTGCGAGCGGCTAGCACAGATACGCAGTATTTT. Translation gives CSVRAASTDTQYF. The V and J genes are TRBV29-1 and TRBJ2-3; D may be TRBD2 (5 bases). Trimming took off 6 bases at V and 0 bases at J, with 10 bases between the two ends. This CDR3 has 13 residues. Germline V gene lookup returns CDR1 SQVTM and CDR2 ANQGSEA.

This sequence joins TRBV4-1 and TRBJ2-7, with TRBD2 matching over 8 bases. This CDR3 region has 16 residues. Germline V gene sequence: CDR1 MGHRA, CDR2 YSYEKL. Losses at the gene ends were 1 base for V and 5 bases for J; bases not matched to a gene: 10. CDR3: CASSQGPGLERDEQYF. DNA of the CDR3: TGCGCCAGCAGCCAAGGTCCGGGACTAGAGCGGGACGAGCAGTACTTC.

This clone was observed a handful of times. The V call is TRBV6-6, the J call TRBJ2-3; D is unclear. V was trimmed by 4 bases and J by 5 bases, leaving 7 bases between them. The CDR3 contains 12 residues. The germline gives CDR1 MNHNY, CDR2 SVGAGI (reference sequence). The CDR3 loop is CASSLGGDTQYF. The CDR3 bases are TGTGCCAGCAGTTTGGGTGGAGATACGCAGTATTTT.

V and J are TRBV6-5 and TRBJ1-1; tentative D call: TRBD1 (6 bases). Trimming removed 7 bases from V and 4 bases from J, with 16 bases in between. The CDR3 covers 14 residues. The germline gives CDR1 MNHEY, CDR2 SVGAGI. The CDR3 sequence is CASIGLGASTEAFF. In DNA form, the CDR3 reads TGTGCCAGCATCGGTTTGGGGGCCAGCACTGAAGCTTTCTTT.

The chain uses TRBV29-1 and TRBJ2-1, with 8 bases aligning to TRBD2. The CDR3 spans 14 residues. CDR1 and CDR2 from the germline V gene are SQVTM and ANQGSEA. Trimming at V came to 3 bases and at J to 0 bases, leaving 1 base not matched to a gene. CDR3 amino acids: CSVDGTSSYNEQFF. The CDR3 DNA sequence: TGCAGCGTTGATGGGACTAGCTCCTACAATGAGCAGTTCTTC.

The chain links TRBV11-3 to TRBJ2-2; TRBD1 aligns across 7 bases. Germline V gene sequence: CDR1 SGHNT, CDR2 YENEEA. This CDR3 has 14 residues. V dropped 5 bases and J dropped 7; count of bases not matched to a gene: 7. The CDR3 DNA reads TGTGCCAGCAGCAAGACAGGGTCTATCGGGGAGCTGTTTTTT. This codes for CASSKTGSIGELFF.

CDR3 DNA sequence: TGTGCCAGCAGCCCAAGTCGGGGGGGCACTGAAGCTTTCTTT. Translating gives CASSPSRGGTEAFF. The chain combines TRBV7-8 with TRBJ1-1, with D possibly being TRBD1 (5 bases). The V end was cut by 5 bases, the J end by 4 bases, with 14 bases between. The CDR3 is 14 amino acids. CDR1 and CDR2 (germline): SGHVS, FQNEAQ.

The gene calls are TRBV6-5 and TRBJ1-2; 7 nucleotides match TRBD1. The V segment lost 4 bases and the J segment 4 bases; nucleotides outside the gene matches: 3. The CDR3 has 13 residues. The germline gives CDR1 MNHEY, CDR2 SVGAGI. CDR3 DNA sequence: TGTGCCAGCAGTTTACAGGGGAGCTATGGCTACACCTTC. It yields the protein CASSLQGSYGYTF.

In DNA, the CDR3 is TGTGCCAGTAGTGCCCGTTGGGGGGGCCGGAACAATGAGCAGTTCTTC. This sequence encodes CASSARWGGRNNEQFF. The V call is TRBV19, the J call TRBJ2-1; maybe TRBD2 (7 bases). Germline V gives CDR1 LNHDA, CDR2 SQIVND (reference sequence). This CDR3 contains 16 residues. Trimming removed 5 bases at V and 5 bases at J, with 19 bases between.

The genes are TRBV27 and TRBJ1-2, with D possibly matching TRBD1 (5 bases). The CDR3 runs 15 residues. In germline, CDR1 is MNHEY, CDR2 SMNVEV (reference sequence). Trimming left V 5 bases short and J 0 bases short, with 13 bases between. The CDR3 bases are TGTGCCAGCAGTAGTCCCGGGGGAGCTAACTATGGCTACACCTTC. The encoded protein is CASSSPGGANYGYTF.